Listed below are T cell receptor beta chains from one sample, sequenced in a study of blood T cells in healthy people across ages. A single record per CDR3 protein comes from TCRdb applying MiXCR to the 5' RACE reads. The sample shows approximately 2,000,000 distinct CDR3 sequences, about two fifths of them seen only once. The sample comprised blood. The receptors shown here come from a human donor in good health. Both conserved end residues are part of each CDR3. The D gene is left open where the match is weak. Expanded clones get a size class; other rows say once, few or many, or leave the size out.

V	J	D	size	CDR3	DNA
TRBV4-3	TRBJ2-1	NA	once	CASSQDGLIEQFF	TGCGCCAGCAGCCAGGATGGGCTGATTGAGCAGTTCTTC
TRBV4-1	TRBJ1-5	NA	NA	CASSPRADQPQHF	TGCGCCAGCAGCCCTCGTGCAGATCAGCCCCAGCATTTT
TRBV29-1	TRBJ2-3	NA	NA	CSVRGTVGLSDTQYF	TGCAGCGTCCGAGGGACCGTCGGCCTCTCGGATACGCAGTATTTT
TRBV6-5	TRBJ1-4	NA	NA	CASSYGGSNEKLFF	TGTGCCAGCAGTTACGGCGGTTCTAATGAAAAACTGTTTTTT
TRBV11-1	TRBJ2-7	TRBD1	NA	CASSRRDRGTILGEQYF	TGTGCCAGCAGCCGCCGGGACAGGGGGACTATCCTCGGAGAGCAGTACTTC
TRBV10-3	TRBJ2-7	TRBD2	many	CAISESVERGRAEQYF	TGTGCCATCAGTGAGTCGGTCGAGCGGGGGAGAGCCGAGCAGTACTTC
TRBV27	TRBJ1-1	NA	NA	CASSPLTGITEAFF	TGTGCCAGCAGTCCTCTAACAGGGATAACTGAAGCTTTCTTT
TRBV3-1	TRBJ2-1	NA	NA	CASSPRGDSSYNERFF	TGTGCCAGCAGCCCCAGGGGTGACTCCTCCTACAATGAGCGGTTCTTC
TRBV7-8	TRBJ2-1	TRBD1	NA	CASSLSQGALYNEQFF	TGTGCCAGCAGCCTTTCACAGGGGGCCTTATACAATGAGCAGTTCTTC
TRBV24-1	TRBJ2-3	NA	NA	CATSEWATDTQYF	TGTGCCACCAGTGAGTGGGCCACAGATACGCAGTATTTT
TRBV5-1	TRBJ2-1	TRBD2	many	CASSLVPSGGQPGNEQFF	TGCGCCAGCAGCTTGGTCCCTAGCGGGGGGCAACCCGGCAATGAGCAGTTCTTC
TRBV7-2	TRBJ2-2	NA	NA	CASRSGISKYTGELFF	TGTGCCAGCAGATCTGGGATCTCTAAATACACCGGGGAGCTGTTTTTT
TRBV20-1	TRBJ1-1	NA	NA	CSAGSNTEAFF	TGCAGTGCTGGGAGCAACACTGAAGCTTTCTTT
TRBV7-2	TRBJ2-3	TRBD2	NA	CASSLVGLAGGSTDTQYF	TGTGCCAGCAGCTTAGTAGGGCTAGCGGGGGGTAGCACAGATACGCAGTATTTT
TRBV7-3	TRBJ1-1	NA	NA	CASSLSTVVNTEAFF	TGTGCCAGCAGCTTATCGACGGTAGTCAACACTGAAGCTTTCTTT
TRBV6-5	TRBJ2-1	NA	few	CASSYSWGEVYNEQFF	TGTGCCAGCAGTTACTCTTGGGGGGAGGTCTACAATGAGCAGTTCTTC
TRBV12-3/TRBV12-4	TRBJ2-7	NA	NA	CASSLVRGPYEQYF	TGTGCCAGCAGTTTAGTGCGGGGCCCCTACGAGCAGTACTTC
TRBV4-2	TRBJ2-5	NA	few	CASSQDRSQETQYF	TGTGCCAGCAGCCAGGATAGGTCCCAAGAGACCCAGTACTTC
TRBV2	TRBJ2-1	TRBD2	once	CASSGGRGGHEQFF	TGTGCCAGCAGTGGAGGGCGGGGGGGCCATGAGCAGTTCTTC
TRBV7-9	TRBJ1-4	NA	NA	CASSPGIRNEKLFF	TGTGCCAGCAGCCCAGGGATCCGAAATGAAAAACTGTTTTTT
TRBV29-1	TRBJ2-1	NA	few	CSVAGYNEQFF	TGCAGCGTTGCTGGGTACAATGAGCAGTTCTTC
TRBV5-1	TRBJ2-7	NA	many	CASSLDGLTYEQYF	TGTGCCAGCAGCTTGGACGGACTAACCTACGAGCAGTACTTC
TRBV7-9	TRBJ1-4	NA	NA	CASRPGTGATNEKLFF	TGTGCCAGCAGACCCGGGACTGGTGCAACTAATGAAAAACTGTTTTTT
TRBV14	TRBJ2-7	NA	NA	CASSQDPGLRYEQYF	TGTGCCAGCAGCCAAGACCCGGGACTTCGCTACGAGCAGTACTTC
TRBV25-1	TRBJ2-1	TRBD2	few	CASSESRWGGYNEQFF	TGTGCCAGCAGTGAGAGTAGGTGGGGGGGCTACAATGAGCAGTTCTTC
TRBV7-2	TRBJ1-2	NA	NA	CASSLERGPHYGYTF	TGTGCCAGCAGCTTAGAAAGGGGACCTCACTATGGCTACACCTTC
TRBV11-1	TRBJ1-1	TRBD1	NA	CASSLGYRGYSEAFF	TGTGCCAGCAGCTTAGGGTACAGGGGGTATTCTGAAGCTTTCTTT
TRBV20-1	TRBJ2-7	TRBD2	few	CSAPSPPGTSGGKYYEQYF	TGCAGTGCCCCCTCCCCTCCCGGGACTAGCGGGGGGAAGTACTACGAGCAGTACTTC
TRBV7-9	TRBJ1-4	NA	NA	CASSLTGDEKLFF	TGTGCCAGCAGCCTCACAGGAGATGAAAAACTGTTTTTT
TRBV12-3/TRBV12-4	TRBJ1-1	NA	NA	CASSPAPASRTEAFF	TGTGCCAGCAGCCCAGCACCCGCCAGCCGCACTGAAGCTTTCTTT
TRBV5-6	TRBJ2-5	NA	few	CASSLGDETQYF	TGTGCCAGCAGCTTGGGTGATGAGACCCAGTACTTC
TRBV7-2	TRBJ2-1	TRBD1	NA	CASSPSPDRQQFF	TGTGCCAGCAGCCCTTCGCCGGACAGGCAGCAGTTCTTC
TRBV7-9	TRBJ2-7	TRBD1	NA	CASAQGADEQYF	TGTGCCAGCGCCCAGGGGGCGGACGAGCAGTACTTC
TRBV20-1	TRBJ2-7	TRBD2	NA	CSARIGLATRVFGEQYF	TGCAGTGCTAGAATAGGACTAGCAACCCGGGTGTTTGGCGAGCAGTACTTC
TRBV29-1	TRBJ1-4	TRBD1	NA	CSGGQGDEKLFF	TGCAGCGGTGGACAGGGCGATGAAAAACTGTTTTTT
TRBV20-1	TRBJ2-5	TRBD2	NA	CSARTSGEGRWETQYF	TGCAGTGCTAGGACTAGCGGGGAAGGAAGGTGGGAGACCCAGTACTTC
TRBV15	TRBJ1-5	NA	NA	CATSREPIGQPQHF	TGTGCCACCAGCAGAGAACCTATTGGTCAGCCCCAGCATTTT
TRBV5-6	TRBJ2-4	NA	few	CASSPILYKNIQYF	TGTGCCAGCAGCCCGATCCTTTATAAAAACATTCAGTACTTC
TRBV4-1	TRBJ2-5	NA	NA	CASSPGSVGAETQYF	TGCGCCAGCAGCCCCGGCTCTGTGGGGGCGGAGACCCAGTACTTC